The rows below give T cell receptor beta chains drawn from one sample of a study of OX40 agonist ivuxolimab in advanced cancers. The repertoire was sequenced with immunoSEQ multiplex PCR; TCRdb's copy has only in-frame clones and lacks some. The sample records about 150,000 clones, roughly 94% being singletons. The starting material was CD4+ or CD8+ T cells sorted from blood, obtained in a trial of the OX40 agonist ivuxolimab. The receptors were gathered from an adult with an advanced solid tumor such as melanoma, head and neck, liver or kidney cancer. CDR3s include the opening cysteine and the closing phenylalanine or tryptophan. D genes are given only for firm matches. The size field is filled for only some rows; it gives once, few, many or a size class.

clone size | J gene | D gene | V gene | CDR3 DNA | CDR3 protein
. | TRBJ2-3 | . | TRBV6-4 | TGTGCCAGCAGTGACCGTGGGGGAGATACGCAGTATTTT | CASSDRGGDTQYF
. | TRBJ1-5 | . | TRBV27 | TGTGCCAGCAGTTTCTCGGGACGGAGCAATCAGCCCCAGCATTTT | CASSFSGRSNQPQHF
once | TRBJ1-1 | . | TRBV7-2 | TGTGCCAGCAGCTTCGCCCCAGGCGGAGCTGAAGCTTTCTTT | CASSFAPGGAEAFF
. | TRBJ2-1 | TRBD2 | TRBV7-2 | TGTGCCAGCAGCTACGGACTAGCGGGAGACCTCTCCTACAATGAGCAGTTCTTC | CASSYGLAGDLSYNEQFF
. | TRBJ2-3 | TRBD2 | TRBV18 | TGTGCCAGCTCACCAAGCGGGATAGGTAGCACAGATACGCAGTATTTT | CASSPSGIGSTDTQYF
. | TRBJ1-2 | . | TRBV6-1 | TGTGCCAGCAGTCCCCGAGTGAACTATGGCTACACCTTC | CASSPRVNYGYTF
. | TRBJ1-5 | . | TRBV7-8 | TGTGCCAGCAGCTTAGTGAATAGGGTCGGTCAGCCCCAGCATTTT | CASSLVNRVGQPQHF
. | TRBJ2-3 | . | TRBV5-1 | TGCGCCAGCAGCCGCACAACCGGGGAGAATGGGGATACGCAGTATTTT | CASSRTTGENGDTQYF
. | TRBJ2-2 | . | TRBV6-1 | TGTGCCAGCAGTGTGTTTGGACGCAACACCGGGGAGCTGTTTTTT | CASSVFGRNTGELFF
. | TRBJ1-2 | . | TRBV4-3 | TGCGCCAGCAGCCAAGATAGAGGGGCGGGGGGCTACACCTTC | CASSQDRGAGGYTF
. | TRBJ2-7 | TRBD1 | TRBV2 | TGTGCCAGCAACTTACAGGGGTTCGCCTACGAGCAGTACTTC | CASNLQGFAYEQYF
. | TRBJ1-2 | TRBD1 | TRBV9 | TGTGCCAGCAGCCCCGCCGGGACAGGGGTGTATGGCTACACCTTC | CASSPAGTGVYGYTF
. | TRBJ2-7 | TRBD2 | TRBV27 | TGTGCCAGCAGTTCGCCTAGCGGGACAACCTACGAGCAGTACTTC | CASSSPSGTTYEQYF
. | TRBJ1-2 | . | TRBV27 | TGTGCCAGCAGTTTATCGGGGCAGGGATCATACTATGGCTACACCTTC | CASSLSGQGSYYGYTF
few | TRBJ2-1 | TRBD2 | TRBV14 | TGTGCCAGCAGCCCACGGACTAGCGGCTACAATGAGCAGTTCTTC | CASSPRTSGYNEQFF
. | TRBJ2-3 | TRBD2 | TRBV18 | TGTGCCAGCTCACTCGACTCAGGGAGGGGAGATACGCAGTATTTT | CASSLDSGRGDTQYF
. | TRBJ2-7 | . | TRBV7-8 | TGTGCCAGCAGTAGGGACATCTACGAGCAGTACTTC | CASSRDIYEQYF
. | TRBJ2-5 | TRBD2 | TRBV7-2 | TGTGCCAGCAGCCCCCGCGGGGGGCAGGGTAGGGAGACCCAGTACTTC | CASSPRGGQGRETQYF
. | TRBJ2-1 | TRBD1 | TRBV7-2 | TGTGCCAGCAGCTGGGACAGGGACTCCTACAATGAGCAGTTCTTC | CASSWDRDSYNEQFF
once | TRBJ1-1 | . | TRBV7-9 | TGTGCCACCGCTTGGGACACTGAAGCTTTCTTT | CATAWDTEAFF
. | TRBJ1-5 | TRBD1 | TRBV19 | TGTGCCAGTACCCCGACAGGGGTGGGTCAGCCCCAGCATTTT | CASTPTGVGQPQHF
. | TRBJ2-7 | . | TRBV6-5 | TGTGCCAGCAGTTTCCGGGACCGCACCTACGAGCAGTACTTC | CASSFRDRTYEQYF